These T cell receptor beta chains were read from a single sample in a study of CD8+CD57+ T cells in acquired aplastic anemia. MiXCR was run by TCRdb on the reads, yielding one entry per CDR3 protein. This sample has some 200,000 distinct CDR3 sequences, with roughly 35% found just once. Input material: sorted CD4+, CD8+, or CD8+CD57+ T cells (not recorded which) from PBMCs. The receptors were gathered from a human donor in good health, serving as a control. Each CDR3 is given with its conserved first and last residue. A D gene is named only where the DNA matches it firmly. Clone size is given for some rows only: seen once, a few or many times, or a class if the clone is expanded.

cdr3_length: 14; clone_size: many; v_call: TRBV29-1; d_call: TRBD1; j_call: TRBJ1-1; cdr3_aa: CSVGPGQDRPEAFF; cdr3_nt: TGCAGCGTTGGCCCGGGACAGGATCGGCCTGAAGCTTTCTTT
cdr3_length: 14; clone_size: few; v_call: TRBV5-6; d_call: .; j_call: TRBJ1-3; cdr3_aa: CASSLVTSGNTIYF; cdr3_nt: TGTGCCAGCAGCTTGGTGACAAGTGGAAACACCATATATTTT
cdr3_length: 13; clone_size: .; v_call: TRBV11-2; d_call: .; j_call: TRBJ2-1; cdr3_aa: CASISGTFGEQFF; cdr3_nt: TGTGCCAGCATCTCCGGGACATTTGGTGAGCAGTTCTTC
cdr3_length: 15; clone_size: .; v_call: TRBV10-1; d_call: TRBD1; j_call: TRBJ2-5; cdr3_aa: CASSESGQGSETQYF; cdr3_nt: TGCGCCAGCAGTGAAAGCGGACAGGGGTCGGAGACCCAGTACTTC
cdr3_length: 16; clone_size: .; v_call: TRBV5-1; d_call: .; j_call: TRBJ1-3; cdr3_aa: CASSLAASGNGNTIYF; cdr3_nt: TGCGCCAGCAGCTTGGCTGCATCAGGAAATGGAAACACCATATATTTT
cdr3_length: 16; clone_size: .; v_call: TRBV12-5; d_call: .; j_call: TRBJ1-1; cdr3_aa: CASGLVLSRVNTEAFF; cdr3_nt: TGTGCTAGTGGTTTGGTACTGTCCAGGGTGAACACTGAAGCTTTCTTT
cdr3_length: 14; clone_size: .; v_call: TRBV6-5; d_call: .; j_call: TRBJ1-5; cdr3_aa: CASSYPGGSEPQHF; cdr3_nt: TGTGCCAGCAGCTATCCGGGGGGCAGCGAGCCCCAGCATTTT
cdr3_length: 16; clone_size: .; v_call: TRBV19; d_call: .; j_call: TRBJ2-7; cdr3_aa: CASSIGWTAGRYEQYF; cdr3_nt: TGTGCCAGTAGTATAGGTTGGACTGCCGGAAGGTACGAGCAGTACTTC
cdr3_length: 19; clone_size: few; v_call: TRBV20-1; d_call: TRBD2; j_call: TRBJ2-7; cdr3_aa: CSARDRDRGSGAPSYEQYF; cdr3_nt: TGCAGTGCTAGAGATCGCGACCGGGGAAGCGGGGCCCCAAGTTACGAGCAGTACTTC
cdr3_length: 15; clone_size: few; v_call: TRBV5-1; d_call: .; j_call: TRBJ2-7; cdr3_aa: CASSLVGGGHHEQYF; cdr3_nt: TGCGCCAGCAGCTTGGTGGGCGGGGGACATCACGAGCAGTACTTC
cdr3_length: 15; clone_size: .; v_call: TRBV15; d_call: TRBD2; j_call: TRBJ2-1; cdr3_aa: CATSTAGGHYNEQFF; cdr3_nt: TGTGCCACCAGCACAGCGGGAGGGCACTACAATGAGCAGTTCTTC
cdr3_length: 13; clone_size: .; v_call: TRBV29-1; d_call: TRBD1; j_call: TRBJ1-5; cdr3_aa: CSNGTGGNQPQHF; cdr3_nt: TGCAGCAATGGGACAGGGGGCAATCAGCCCCAGCATTTT
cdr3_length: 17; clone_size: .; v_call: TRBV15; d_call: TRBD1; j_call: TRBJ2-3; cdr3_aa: CATSRRDRGPITDTQYF; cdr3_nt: TGTGCCACCAGCAGAAGGGACAGGGGGCCCATCACAGATACGCAGTATTTT
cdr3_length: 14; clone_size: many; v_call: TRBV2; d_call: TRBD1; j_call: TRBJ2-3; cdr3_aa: CASRRDRPTDTQYF; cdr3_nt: TGTGCCAGCAGGAGGGACAGACCCACAGATACGCAGTATTTT
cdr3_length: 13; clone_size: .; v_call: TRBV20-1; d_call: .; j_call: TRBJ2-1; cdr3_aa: CSAPVDLYNEQFF; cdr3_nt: TGCAGTGCTCCCGTCGACCTCTACAATGAGCAGTTCTTC
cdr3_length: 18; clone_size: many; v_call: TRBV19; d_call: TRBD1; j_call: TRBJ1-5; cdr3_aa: CASSEGQGLAGSNQPQHF; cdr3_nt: TGTGCCAGTAGTGAGGGACAGGGGCTAGCGGGTAGCAATCAGCCCCAGCATTTT
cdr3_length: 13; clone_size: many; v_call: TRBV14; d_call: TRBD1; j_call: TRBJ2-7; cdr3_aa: CASSRQTGNEQYF; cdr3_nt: TGTGCCAGCAGCCGCCAGACAGGGAACGAGCAGTACTTC
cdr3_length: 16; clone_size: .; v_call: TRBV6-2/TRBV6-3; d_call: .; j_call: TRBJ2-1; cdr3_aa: CASSSERVGTLFGQFF; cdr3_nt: TGTGCCAGCAGTTCCGAGCGGGTGGGGACGCTTTTCGGGCAGTTCTTC
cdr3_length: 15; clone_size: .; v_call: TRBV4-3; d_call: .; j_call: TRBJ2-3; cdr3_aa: CASSLRVSPADTQYF; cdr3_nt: TGCGCCAGCAGCCTCCGAGTCTCTCCAGCAGATACGCAGTATTTT
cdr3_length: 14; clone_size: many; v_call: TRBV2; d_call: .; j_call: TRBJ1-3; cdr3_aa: CASSEGAGYDTIYF; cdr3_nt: TGTGCCAGCAGTGAAGGGGCAGGGTATGATACCATATATTTT
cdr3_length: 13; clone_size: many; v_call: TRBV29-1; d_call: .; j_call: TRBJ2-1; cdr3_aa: CSVADHLGNEQFF; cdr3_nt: TGCAGCGTTGCGGATCATTTAGGGAATGAGCAGTTCTTC
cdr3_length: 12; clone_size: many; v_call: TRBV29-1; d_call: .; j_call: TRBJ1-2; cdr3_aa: CSVTETRYGYTF; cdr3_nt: TGCAGCGTTACAGAGACCCGGTATGGCTACACCTTC
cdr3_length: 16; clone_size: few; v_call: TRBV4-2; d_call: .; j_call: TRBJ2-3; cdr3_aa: CASSQDIVGPFDTQYF; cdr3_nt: TGTGCCAGCAGCCAAGATATCGTGGGACCTTTCGATACGCAGTATTTT
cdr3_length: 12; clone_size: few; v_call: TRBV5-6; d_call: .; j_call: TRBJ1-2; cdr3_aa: CASRGQGNGYTF; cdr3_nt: TGTGCCAGCAGAGGGCAGGGGAATGGCTACACCTTC
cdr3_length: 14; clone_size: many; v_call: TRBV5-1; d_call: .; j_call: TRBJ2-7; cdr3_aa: CASRSGAQAYEQYF; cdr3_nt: TGCGCCAGCAGATCCGGGGCTCAGGCCTACGAGCAGTACTTC
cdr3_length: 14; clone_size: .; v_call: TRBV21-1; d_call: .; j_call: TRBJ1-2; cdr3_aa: CASGNLRENYGYTF; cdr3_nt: TGTGCCAGCGGCAACCTAAGAGAGAACTATGGCTACACCTTC